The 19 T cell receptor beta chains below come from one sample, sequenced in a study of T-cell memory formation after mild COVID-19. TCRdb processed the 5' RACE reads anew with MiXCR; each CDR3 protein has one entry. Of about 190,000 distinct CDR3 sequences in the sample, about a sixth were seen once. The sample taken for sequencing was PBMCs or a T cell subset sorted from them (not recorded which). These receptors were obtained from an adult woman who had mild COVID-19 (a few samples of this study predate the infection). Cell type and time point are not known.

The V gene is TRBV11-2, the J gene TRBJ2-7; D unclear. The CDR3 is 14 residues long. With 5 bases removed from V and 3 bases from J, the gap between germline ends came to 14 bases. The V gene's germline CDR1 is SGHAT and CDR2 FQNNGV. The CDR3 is CASSPQSRLYEQYF. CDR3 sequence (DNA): TGTGCCAGCAGCCCTCAGTCCAGGCTCTACGAGCAGTACTTC.

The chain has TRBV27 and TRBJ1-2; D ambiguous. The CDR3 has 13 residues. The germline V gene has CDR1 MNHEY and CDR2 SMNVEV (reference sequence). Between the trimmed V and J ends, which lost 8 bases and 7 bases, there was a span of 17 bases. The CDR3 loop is CASYSGFAFGYTF. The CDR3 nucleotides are TGTGCCAGCTACAGTGGTTTTGCGTTTGGCTACACCTTC.

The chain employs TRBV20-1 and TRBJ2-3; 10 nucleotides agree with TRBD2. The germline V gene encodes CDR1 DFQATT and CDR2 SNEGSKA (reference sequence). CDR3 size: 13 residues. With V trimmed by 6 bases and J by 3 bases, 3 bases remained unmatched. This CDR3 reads CSAYSGGTDTQYF. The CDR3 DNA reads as TGCAGTGCCTATAGCGGGGGGACAGATACGCAGTATTTT.

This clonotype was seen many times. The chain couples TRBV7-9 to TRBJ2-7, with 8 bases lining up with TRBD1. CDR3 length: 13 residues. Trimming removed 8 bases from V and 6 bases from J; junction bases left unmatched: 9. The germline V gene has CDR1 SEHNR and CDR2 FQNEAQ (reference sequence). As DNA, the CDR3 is TGTGCCAGCTTAATCGGACAGGGATCCGAGCAGTACTTC. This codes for CASLIGQGSEQYF.

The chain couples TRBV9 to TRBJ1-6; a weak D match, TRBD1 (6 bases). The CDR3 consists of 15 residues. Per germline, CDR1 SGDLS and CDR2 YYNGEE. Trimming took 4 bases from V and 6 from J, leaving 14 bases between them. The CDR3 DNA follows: TGTGCCAGCAGCAGTACAGGGAAGGGTAATTCACCCCTCCACTTT. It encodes CASSSTGKGNSPLHF.

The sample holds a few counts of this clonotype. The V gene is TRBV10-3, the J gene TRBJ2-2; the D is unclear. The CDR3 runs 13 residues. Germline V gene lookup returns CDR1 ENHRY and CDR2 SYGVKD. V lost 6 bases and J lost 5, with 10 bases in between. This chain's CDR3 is CAIRGLATGELFF. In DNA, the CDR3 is TGTGCCATCAGGGGGTTAGCAACCGGGGAGCTGTTTTTT.

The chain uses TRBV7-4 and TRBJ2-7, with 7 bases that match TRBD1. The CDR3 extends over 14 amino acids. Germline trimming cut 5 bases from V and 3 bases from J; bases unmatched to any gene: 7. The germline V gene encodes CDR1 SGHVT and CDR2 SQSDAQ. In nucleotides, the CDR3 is TGTGCCAGCAGCGGCCAGGGGGAGAACTACGAGCAGTACTTC. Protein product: CASSGQGENYEQYF.

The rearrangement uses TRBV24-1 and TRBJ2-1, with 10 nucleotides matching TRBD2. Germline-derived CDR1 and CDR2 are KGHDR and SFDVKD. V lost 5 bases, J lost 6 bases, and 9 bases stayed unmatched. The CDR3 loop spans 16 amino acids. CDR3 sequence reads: CATSAGLGTSVNEQFF. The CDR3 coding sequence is TGTGCCACCAGTGCCGGTCTCGGGACTAGCGTCAATGAGCAGTTCTTC.

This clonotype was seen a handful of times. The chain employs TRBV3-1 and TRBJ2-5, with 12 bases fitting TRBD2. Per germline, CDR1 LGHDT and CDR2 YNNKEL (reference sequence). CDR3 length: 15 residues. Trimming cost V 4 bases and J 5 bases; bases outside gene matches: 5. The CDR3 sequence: CASSRRTSGMETQYF. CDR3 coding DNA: TGTGCCAGCAGCCGCCGGACTAGCGGGATGGAGACCCAGTACTTC.

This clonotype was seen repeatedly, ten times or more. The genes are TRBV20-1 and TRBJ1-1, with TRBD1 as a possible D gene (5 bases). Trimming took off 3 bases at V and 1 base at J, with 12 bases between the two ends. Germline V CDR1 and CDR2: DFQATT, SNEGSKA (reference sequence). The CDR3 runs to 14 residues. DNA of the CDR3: TGCAGTGCTAGGGGGGTACCACCGAACACTGAAGCTTTCTTT. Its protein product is CSARGVPPNTEAFF.

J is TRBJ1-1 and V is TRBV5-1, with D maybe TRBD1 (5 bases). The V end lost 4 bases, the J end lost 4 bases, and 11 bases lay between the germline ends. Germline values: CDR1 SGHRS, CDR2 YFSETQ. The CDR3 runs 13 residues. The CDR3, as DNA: TGCGCCAGCAGCGCGACAGCGGGCACTGAAGCTTTCTTT. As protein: CASSATAGTEAFF.

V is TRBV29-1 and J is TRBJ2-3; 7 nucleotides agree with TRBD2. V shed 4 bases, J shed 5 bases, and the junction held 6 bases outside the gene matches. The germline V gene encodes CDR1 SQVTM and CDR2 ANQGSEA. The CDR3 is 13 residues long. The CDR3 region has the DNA TGCAGCGTTGGGGGAGGGACGCAAGATACGCAGTATTTT. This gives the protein CSVGGGTQDTQYF.

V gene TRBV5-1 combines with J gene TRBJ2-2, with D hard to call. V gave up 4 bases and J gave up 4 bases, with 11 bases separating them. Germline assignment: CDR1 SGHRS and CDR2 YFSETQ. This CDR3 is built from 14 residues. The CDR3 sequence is CASSVDRPTGELFF. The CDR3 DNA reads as TGCGCCAGCAGCGTGGACCGACCCACCGGGGAGCTGTTTTTT.

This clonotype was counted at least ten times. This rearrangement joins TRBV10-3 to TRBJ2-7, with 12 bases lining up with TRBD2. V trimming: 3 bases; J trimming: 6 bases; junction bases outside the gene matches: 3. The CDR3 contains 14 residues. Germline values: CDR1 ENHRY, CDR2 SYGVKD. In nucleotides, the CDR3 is TGTGCCATCAGTGATTCTAGCGGGAGGGCCGAGCAGTACTTC. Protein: CAISDSSGRAEQYF.

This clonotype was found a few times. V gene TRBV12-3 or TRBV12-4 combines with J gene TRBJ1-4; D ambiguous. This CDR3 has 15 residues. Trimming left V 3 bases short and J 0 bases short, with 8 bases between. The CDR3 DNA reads TGTGCCAGCAGTTTGAGACGTGCAACTAATGAAAAACTGTTTTTT. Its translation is CASSLRRATNEKLFF.

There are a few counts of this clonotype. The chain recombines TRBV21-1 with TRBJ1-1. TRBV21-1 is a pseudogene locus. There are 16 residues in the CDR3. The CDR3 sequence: CASSKKEGSLNTEAFF. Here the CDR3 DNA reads TGTGCCAGCAGCAAAAAGGAGGGGTCTTTGAACACTGAAGCTTTCTTT.

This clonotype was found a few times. This chain's CDR3 is CASSLALAGGPQETQYF. In DNA form, the CDR3 reads TGCGCCAGCAGCTTGGCCCTAGCGGGGGGTCCACAAGAGACCCAGTACTTC. The chain carries TRBV5-1 and TRBJ2-5; 11 nucleotides agree with TRBD2. Germline V gene lookup returns CDR1 SGHRS and CDR2 YFSETQ. J was trimmed by 2 bases and V by 0 bases; bases with no gene match: 6. The CDR3 consists of 17 residues. The full variable domain, rest sourced from reference TRBV5-1 and TRBJ2-5, is KAGVTQTPRYLIKTRGQQVTLSCSPISGHRSVSWYQQTPGQGLQFLFEYFSETQRNKGNFPGRFSGRQFSNSRSEMNVSTLELGDSALYLCASSLALAGGPQETQYFGPGTRLLVL.

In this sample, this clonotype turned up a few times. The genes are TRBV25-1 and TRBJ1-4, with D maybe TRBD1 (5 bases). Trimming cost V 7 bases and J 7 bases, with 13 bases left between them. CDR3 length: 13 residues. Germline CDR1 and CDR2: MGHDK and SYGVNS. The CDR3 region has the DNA TGTGCCAGCAACGGGGGGGGATTTGAAAAACTGTTTTTT. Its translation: CASNGGGFEKLFF.

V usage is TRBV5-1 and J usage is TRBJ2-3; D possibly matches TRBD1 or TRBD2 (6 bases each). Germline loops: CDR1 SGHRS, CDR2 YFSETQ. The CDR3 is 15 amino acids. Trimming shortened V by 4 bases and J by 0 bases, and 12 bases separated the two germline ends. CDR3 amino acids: CASSRGRPSTDTQYF. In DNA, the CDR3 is TGCGCCAGCAGCCGGGGGCGTCCTAGCACAGATACGCAGTATTTT. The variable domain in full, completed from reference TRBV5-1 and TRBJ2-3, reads KAGVTQTPRYLIKTRGQQVTLSCSPISGHRSVSWYQQTPGQGLQFLFEYFSETQRNKGNFPGRFSGRQFSNSRSEMNVSTLELGDSALYLCASSRGRPSTDTQYFGPGTRLTVL.